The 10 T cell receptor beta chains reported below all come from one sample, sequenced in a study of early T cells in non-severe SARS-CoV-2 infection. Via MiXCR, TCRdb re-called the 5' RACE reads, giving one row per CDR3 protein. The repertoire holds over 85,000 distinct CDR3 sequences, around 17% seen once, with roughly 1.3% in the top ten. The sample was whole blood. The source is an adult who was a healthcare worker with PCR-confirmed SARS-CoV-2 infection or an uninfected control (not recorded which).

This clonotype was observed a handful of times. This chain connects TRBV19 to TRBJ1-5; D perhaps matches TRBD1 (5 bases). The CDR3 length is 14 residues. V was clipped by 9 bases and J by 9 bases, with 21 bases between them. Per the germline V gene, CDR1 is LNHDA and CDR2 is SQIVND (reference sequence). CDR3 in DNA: TGTGCCAGCGATCCGGCAGGGCCTCCGGGGCCCCAGCATTTT. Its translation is CASDPAGPPGPQHF.

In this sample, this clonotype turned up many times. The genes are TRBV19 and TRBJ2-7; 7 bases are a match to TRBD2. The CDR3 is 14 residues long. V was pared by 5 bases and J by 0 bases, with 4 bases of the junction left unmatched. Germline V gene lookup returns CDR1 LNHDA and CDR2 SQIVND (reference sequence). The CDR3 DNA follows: TGTGCCAGTAGTGCGGGGGTTAGCTCCTACGAGCAGTACTTC. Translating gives CASSAGVSSYEQYF.

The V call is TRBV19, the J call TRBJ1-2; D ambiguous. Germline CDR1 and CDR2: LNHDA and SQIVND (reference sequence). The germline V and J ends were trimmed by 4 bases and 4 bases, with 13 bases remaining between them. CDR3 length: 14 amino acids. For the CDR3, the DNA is TGTGCCAGTAGTACCCCGAGGAAGTCCTATGGCTACACCTTC. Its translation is CASSTPRKSYGYTF.

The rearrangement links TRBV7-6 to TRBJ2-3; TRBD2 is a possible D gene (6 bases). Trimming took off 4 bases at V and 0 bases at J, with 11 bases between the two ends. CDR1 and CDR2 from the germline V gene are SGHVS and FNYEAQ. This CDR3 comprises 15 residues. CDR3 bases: TGTGCCAGCAGCTGGGGAGGTCCCAGCACAGATACGCAGTATTTT. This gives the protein CASSWGGPSTDTQYF.

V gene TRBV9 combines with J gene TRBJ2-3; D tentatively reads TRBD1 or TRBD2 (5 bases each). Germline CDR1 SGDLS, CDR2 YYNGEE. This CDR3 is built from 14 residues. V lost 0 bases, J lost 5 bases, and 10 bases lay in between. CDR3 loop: CASSVGGAGDTQYF. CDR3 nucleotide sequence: TGTGCCAGCAGCGTAGGAGGGGCTGGAGATACGCAGTATTTT. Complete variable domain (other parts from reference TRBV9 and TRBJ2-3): DSGVTQTPKHLITATGQRVTLRCSPRSGDLSVYWYQQSLDQGLQFLIQYYNGEERAKGNILERFSAQQFPDLHSELNLSSLELGDSALYFCASSVGGAGDTQYFGPGTRLTVL.

The chain's CDR3 is CASSQTSGPNTGELFF. CDR3 sequence (DNA): TGTGCCAGCAGTCAAACTTCGGGACCGAACACCGGGGAGCTGTTTTTT. This sequence joins TRBV12-3 or TRBV12-4 and TRBJ2-2, with D perhaps being TRBD1 or TRBD2 (5 bases each). The V end lost 5 bases, the J end lost 0 bases, and 13 bases lay between the germline ends. CDR3 length equals 16 residues.

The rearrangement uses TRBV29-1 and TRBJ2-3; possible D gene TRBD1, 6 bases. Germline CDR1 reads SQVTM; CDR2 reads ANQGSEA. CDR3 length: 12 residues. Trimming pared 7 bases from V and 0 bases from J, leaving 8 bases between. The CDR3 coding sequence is TGCAGCGCCGACAGGAGCACAGATACGCAGTATTTT. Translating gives CSADRSTDTQYF.

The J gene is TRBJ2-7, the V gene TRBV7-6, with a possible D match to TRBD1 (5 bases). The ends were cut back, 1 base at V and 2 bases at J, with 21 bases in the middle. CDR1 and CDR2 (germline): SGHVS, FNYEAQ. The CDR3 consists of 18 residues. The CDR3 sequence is CASSLEFFGRDSPYEQYF. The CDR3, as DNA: TGTGCCAGCAGCTTAGAATTCTTCGGCAGGGATAGTCCCTACGAGCAGTACTTC.

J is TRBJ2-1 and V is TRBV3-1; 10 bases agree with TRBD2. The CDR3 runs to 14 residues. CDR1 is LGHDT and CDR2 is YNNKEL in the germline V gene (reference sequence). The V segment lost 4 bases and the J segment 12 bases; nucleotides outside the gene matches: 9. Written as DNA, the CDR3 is TGTGCCAGCAGCCTAGGGGTAGCGGGGGGTTTGCAGTTCTTC. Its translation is CASSLGVAGGLQFF.

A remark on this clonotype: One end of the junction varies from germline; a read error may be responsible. This chain's CDR3 is CASSLFRPGTGIPKYGYTF. The CDR3 DNA reads TGCGCCAGCAGCCTGTTCCGGCCCGGGACAGGGATCCCTAAGTATGGCTACACCTTC. V is TRBV5-1 and J is TRBJ1-2; 9 nucleotides line up with TRBD1. The germline gives CDR1 SGHRS, CDR2 YFSETQ. The CDR3 runs to 19 residues.